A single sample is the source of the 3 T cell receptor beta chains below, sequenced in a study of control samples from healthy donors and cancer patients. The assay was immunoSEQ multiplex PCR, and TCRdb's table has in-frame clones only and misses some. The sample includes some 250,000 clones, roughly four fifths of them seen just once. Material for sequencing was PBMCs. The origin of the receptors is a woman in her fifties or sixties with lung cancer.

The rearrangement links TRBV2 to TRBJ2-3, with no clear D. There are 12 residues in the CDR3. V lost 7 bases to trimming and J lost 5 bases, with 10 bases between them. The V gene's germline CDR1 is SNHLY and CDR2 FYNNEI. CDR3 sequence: CASTRLGDTQYF. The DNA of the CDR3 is TGTGCCAGCACCCGACTTGGAGATACGCAGTATTTT.

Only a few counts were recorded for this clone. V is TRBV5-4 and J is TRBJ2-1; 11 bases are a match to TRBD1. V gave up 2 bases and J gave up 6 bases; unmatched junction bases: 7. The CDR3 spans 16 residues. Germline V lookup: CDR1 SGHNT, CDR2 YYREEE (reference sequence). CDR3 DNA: TGTGCCAGCAGCTTTCCTCCGGGACAGGGGGGCAATGAGCAGTTCTTC. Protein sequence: CASSFPPGQGGNEQFF.

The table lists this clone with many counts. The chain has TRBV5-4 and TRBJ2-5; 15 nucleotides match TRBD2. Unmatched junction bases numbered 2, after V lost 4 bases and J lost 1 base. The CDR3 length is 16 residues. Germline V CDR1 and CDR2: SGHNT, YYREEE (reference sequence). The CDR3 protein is CASSMGLAGGQETQYF. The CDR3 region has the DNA TGTGCCAGCAGCATGGGACTAGCGGGGGGCCAAGAGACCCAGTACTTC.